This is a list of T cell receptor beta chains from one sample in a study of blood T cell repertoires in COVID-19. Libraries were prepared by immunoSEQ multiplex PCR; TCRdb keeps only in-frame clonotypes and omits some of them. The profile shows 250,000 to 300,000 clones, roughly 88% of them singletons. Material: PBMCs or T cells enriched from blood (not recorded which). The origin of the receptors is a woman aged 35 to 49 with acute COVID-19. The CDR3 runs from the conserved cysteine through the conserved F or W. D genes are given only for firm matches. A clone size is listed for some rows: how often the clone was seen (once, few, many), or a class if it is expanded.

v_gene: TRBV5-1
abundance: .
d_gene: .
j_gene: TRBJ2-4
CDR3aa: CASSFFGEPKNIQYF
CDR3nt: TGCGCCAGCAGCTTCTTCGGGGAACCCAAAAACATTCAGTACTTC

v_gene: TRBV7-2
abundance: few
d_gene: .
j_gene: TRBJ2-2
CDR3aa: CASSRGLPLTGELFF
CDR3nt: TGTGCCAGCAGCCGGGGACTTCCGTTAACCGGGGAGCTGTTTTTT

v_gene: TRBV5-5
abundance: .
d_gene: TRBD1
j_gene: TRBJ2-1
CDR3aa: CARGRTGGTYNEQFF
CDR3nt: TGTGCCAGGGGGAGAACAGGGGGAACCTACAATGAGCAGTTCTTC

v_gene: TRBV7-2
abundance: few
d_gene: TRBD2
j_gene: TRBJ2-7
CDR3aa: CASSLGPGVAGSYEQYF
CDR3nt: TGTGCCAGCAGCTTAGGCCCCGGGGTAGCGGGAAGTTACGAGCAGTACTTC

v_gene: TRBV27
abundance: .
d_gene: TRBD1
j_gene: TRBJ2-7
CDR3aa: CASSLRDRSYEQYF
CDR3nt: TGTGCCAGCAGTCTCCGGGACAGGTCCTACGAGCAGTACTTC

v_gene: TRBV2
abundance: .
d_gene: TRBD2
j_gene: TRBJ2-5
CDR3aa: CASRLLAGETQYF
CDR3nt: TGTGCCAGCAGGCTACTAGCGGGGGAGACCCAGTACTTC

v_gene: TRBV6-1
abundance: .
d_gene: .
j_gene: TRBJ1-1
CDR3aa: CASSEVSEAFF
CDR3nt: TGTGCCAGCAGTGAAGTGAGTGAAGCTTTCTTT

v_gene: TRBV30
abundance: .
d_gene: TRBD1
j_gene: TRBJ1-5
CDR3aa: CAWSGDSPNQPQHF
CDR3nt: TGTGCCTGGAGTGGGGACAGCCCCAATCAGCCCCAGCATTTT

v_gene: TRBV7-2
abundance: .
d_gene: TRBD1
j_gene: TRBJ2-7
CDR3aa: CASSPRQGVSYEQYF
CDR3nt: TGTGCCAGCAGCCCCCGACAGGGGGTTTCCTACGAGCAGTACTTC

v_gene: TRBV28
abundance: once
d_gene: .
j_gene: TRBJ1-4
CDR3aa: CASSSTYSVGTNEKLFF
CDR3nt: TGTGCCAGCAGTTCGACCTATTCAGTCGGGACTAATGAAAAACTGTTTTTT

v_gene: TRBV5-1
abundance: .
d_gene: .
j_gene: TRBJ2-1
CDR3aa: CASSFSLTGLGSDEQFF
CDR3nt: TGCGCCAGCAGCTTCAGTTTGACAGGCCTAGGTTCTGATGAGCAGTTCTTC

v_gene: TRBV28
abundance: once
d_gene: .
j_gene: TRBJ1-4
CDR3aa: CASSPQQGGANEKLFF
CDR3nt: TGTGCCAGCAGTCCCCAGCAAGGGGGTGCTAATGAAAAACTGTTTTTT

v_gene: TRBV4-3
abundance: .
d_gene: .
j_gene: TRBJ2-3
CDR3aa: CASSQVSGSTDTQYF
CDR3nt: TGCGCCAGCAGCCAAGTAAGCGGGAGCACAGATACGCAGTATTTT

v_gene: TRBV6-2/TRBV6-3
abundance: .
d_gene: .
j_gene: TRBJ2-2
CDR3aa: CATSPGHLANTGELFF
CDR3nt: TGTGCCACAAGCCCTGGACATCTCGCGAACACCGGGGAGCTGTTTTTT

v_gene: TRBV30
abundance: .
d_gene: .
j_gene: TRBJ1-1
CDR3aa: CAWSVGGQSQAFF
CDR3nt: TGTGCCTGGAGTGTAGGCGGACAGTCTCAAGCTTTCTTT

v_gene: TRBV6-5
abundance: .
d_gene: .
j_gene: TRBJ2-3
CDR3aa: CASSWSPDTQYF
CDR3nt: TGTGCCAGCAGTTGGAGCCCAGATACGCAGTATTTT

v_gene: TRBV6-5
abundance: .
d_gene: .
j_gene: TRBJ2-7
CDR3aa: CASTTSARGTYEQYF
CDR3nt: TGTGCCAGCACCACCTCGGCTAGGGGAACCTACGAGCAGTACTTC

v_gene: TRBV5-1
abundance: .
d_gene: TRBD1
j_gene: TRBJ1-2
CDR3aa: CASSLGQGAYGYTF
CDR3nt: TGCGCCAGCAGCTTGGGACAGGGGGCTTATGGCTACACCTTC

v_gene: TRBV7-9
abundance: once
d_gene: TRBD2
j_gene: TRBJ2-3
CDR3aa: CASSPGLAGETDTQYF
CDR3nt: TGTGCCAGCAGCCCGGGACTAGCGGGAGAAACAGATACGCAGTATTTT

v_gene: TRBV19
abundance: .
d_gene: .
j_gene: TRBJ1-5
CDR3aa: CASSISRSRQDNQPQHF
CDR3nt: TGTGCCAGTAGTATAAGCAGGAGCCGACAGGACAATCAGCCCCAGCATTTT

v_gene: TRBV30
abundance: .
d_gene: TRBD2
j_gene: TRBJ2-1
CDR3aa: CAWNGRAGNEQFF
CDR3nt: TGTGCCTGGAACGGGAGGGCCGGGAATGAGCAGTTCTTC

v_gene: TRBV5-1
abundance: once
d_gene: TRBD1
j_gene: TRBJ1-2
CDR3aa: CASSSGTGDNGYGYTF
CDR3nt: TGCGCCAGCAGCTCCGGGACAGGGGATAACGGCTATGGCTACACCTTC

v_gene: TRBV6-1
abundance: .
d_gene: .
j_gene: TRBJ2-1
CDR3aa: CASSEAASPGPPNEQFF
CDR3nt: TGTGCCAGCAGTGAAGCGGCTAGCCCTGGCCCCCCCAATGAGCAGTTCTTC

v_gene: TRBV7-3
abundance: .
d_gene: .
j_gene: TRBJ1-1
CDR3aa: CASSLNTGRRLNTEAFF
CDR3nt: TGTGCCAGCAGCTTAAACACAGGGCGGAGGTTGAACACTGAAGCTTTCTTT

v_gene: TRBV30
abundance: .
d_gene: TRBD1
j_gene: TRBJ1-6
CDR3aa: CAWSVTGDSYNSPLHF
CDR3nt: TGTGCCTGGAGTGTAACAGGGGACTCCTATAATTCACCCCTCCACTTT

v_gene: TRBV24-1
abundance: .
d_gene: .
j_gene: TRBJ2-3
CDR3aa: CATSDLGDTQYF
CDR3nt: TGTGCCACCAGTGATTTGGGCGATACGCAGTATTTT

v_gene: TRBV7-7
abundance: few
d_gene: TRBD1
j_gene: TRBJ2-2
CDR3aa: CASSPDRGRTGELFF
CDR3nt: TGTGCCAGCAGCCCGGACAGGGGGAGGACCGGGGAGCTGTTTTTT